This T cell receptor (beta chain) derives from a study of shared clonotypes between healthy human individuals. From CD4+ cells came CD45RA+ naive and CD45RA-negative memory subsets. Concerning this clone itself: The antigen is undetermined.

This CDR3 is built from 16 residues. After removal of 0 bases from V and 5 bases from J, the junction contained 5 bases not matched to a gene. The germline CDR1 and CDR2 sequences are SGDLS and YYNGEE. Study-level points and caveats: Sampling covered blood only; tissue repertoires likely differ. Naive subsets, compared against memory subsets, generally had larger estimated richness values. At large depth, rarefaction still showed sorted-subset sequencing to be incomplete.

Method: immunoSEQ multiplex PCR; TCRdb's copy keeps in-frame clones and lacks some. This repertoire shows 1.6 million or so clones, approximately 98.5% found once; its top ten account for about 0.4%. This clonotype was sampled from a man aged 25 to 40 in good health. J is TRBJ2-2 and V is TRBV9; 9 positions match TRBD2. Specimen: naive CD4+ T cells sorted from blood. Subset of the sample: CD45RA+ positively selected. CDR3 bases: TGTGCCAGCAGCGTAGATCCGCGGGGGGGAACCGGGGAGCTGTTTTTT. Amino acids: CASSVDPRGGTGELFF.